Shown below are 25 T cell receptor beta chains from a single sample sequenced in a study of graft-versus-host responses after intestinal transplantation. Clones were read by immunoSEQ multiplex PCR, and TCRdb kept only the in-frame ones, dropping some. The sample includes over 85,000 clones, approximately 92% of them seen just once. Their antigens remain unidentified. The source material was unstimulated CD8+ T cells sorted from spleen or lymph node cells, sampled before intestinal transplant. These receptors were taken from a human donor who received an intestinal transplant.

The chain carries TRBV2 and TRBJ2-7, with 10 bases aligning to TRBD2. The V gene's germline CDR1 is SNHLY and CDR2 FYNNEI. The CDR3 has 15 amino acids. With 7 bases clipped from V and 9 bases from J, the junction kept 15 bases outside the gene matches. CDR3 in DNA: TGTGCCAGCAAGCAAGCGGGAGGGCCAAGTGAACGGCAGTACTTC. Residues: CASKQAGGPSERQYF.

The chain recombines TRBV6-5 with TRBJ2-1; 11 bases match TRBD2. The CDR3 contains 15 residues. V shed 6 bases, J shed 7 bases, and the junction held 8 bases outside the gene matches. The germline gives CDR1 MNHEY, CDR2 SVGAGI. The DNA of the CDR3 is TGTGCCAGCAGCACCGGGACTAGCGGCCCTAATGAGCAGTTCTTC. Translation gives CASSTGTSGPNEQFF.

The CDR3 reads CATQGIGGNTEAFF. In nucleotides, the CDR3 is TGTGCCACCCAAGGCATAGGGGGCAACACTGAAGCTTTCTTT. This rearrangement joins TRBV10-3 to TRBJ1-1; 7 bases fit TRBD1. CDR1 and CDR2 from the germline V gene are ENHRY and SYGVKD. The J segment lost 2 bases and the V segment lost 10 bases, leaving 10 bases of the junction unmatched. The CDR3 length is 14 residues.

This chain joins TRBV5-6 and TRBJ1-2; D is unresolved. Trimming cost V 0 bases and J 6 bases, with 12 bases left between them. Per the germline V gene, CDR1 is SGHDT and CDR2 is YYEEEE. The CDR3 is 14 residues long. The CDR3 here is CASSLAARPDGYTF. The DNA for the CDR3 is TGTGCCAGCAGCTTGGCCGCAAGGCCTGATGGCTACACCTTC. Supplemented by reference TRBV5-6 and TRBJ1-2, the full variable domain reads DAGVTQSPTHLIKTRGQQVTLRCSPKSGHDTVSWYQQALGQGPQFIFQYYEEEERQRGNFPDRFSGHQFPNYSSELNVNALLLGDSALYLCASSLAARPDGYTFGSGTRLTVV.

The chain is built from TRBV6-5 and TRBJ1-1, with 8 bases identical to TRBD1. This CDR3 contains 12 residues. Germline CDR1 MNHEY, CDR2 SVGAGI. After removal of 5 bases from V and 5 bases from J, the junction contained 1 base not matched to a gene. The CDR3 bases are TGTGCCAGCAGTGACAGGGGTACTGAAGCTTTCTTT. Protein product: CASSDRGTEAFF.

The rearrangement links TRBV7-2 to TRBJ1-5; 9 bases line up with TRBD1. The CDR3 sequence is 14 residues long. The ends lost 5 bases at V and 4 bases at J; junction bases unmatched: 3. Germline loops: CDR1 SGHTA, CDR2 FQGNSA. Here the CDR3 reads CASSVGQGNQPQHF. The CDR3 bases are TGTGCCAGCAGCGTTGGACAGGGGAATCAGCCCCAGCATTTT.

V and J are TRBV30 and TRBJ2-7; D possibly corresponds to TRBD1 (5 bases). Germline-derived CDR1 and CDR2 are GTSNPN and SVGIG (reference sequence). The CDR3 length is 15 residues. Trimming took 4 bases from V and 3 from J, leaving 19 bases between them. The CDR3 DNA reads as TGTGCCTGGAATAAGGGGTCGGAACACCTCTACGAGCAGTACTTC. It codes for CAWNKGSEHLYEQYF.

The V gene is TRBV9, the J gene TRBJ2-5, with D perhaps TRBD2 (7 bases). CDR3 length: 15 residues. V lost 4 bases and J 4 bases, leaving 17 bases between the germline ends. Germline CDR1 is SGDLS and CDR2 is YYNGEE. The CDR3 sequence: CASSHGGGGIETQYF. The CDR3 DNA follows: TGTGCCAGCAGCCACGGGGGAGGGGGGATAGAGACCCAGTACTTC.

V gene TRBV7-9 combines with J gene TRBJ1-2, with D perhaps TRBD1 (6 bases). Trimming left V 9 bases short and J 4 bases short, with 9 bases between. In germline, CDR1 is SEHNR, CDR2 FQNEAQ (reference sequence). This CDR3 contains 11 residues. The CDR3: CASGTSYGYTF. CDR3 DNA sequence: TGTGCCAGTGGGACAAGCTATGGCTACACCTTC.

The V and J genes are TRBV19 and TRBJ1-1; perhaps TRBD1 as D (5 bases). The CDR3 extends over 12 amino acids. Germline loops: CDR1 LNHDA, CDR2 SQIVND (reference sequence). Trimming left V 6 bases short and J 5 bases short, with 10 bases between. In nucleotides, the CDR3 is TGTGCCAGTAGATCGGGGGGAACTGAAGCTTTCTTT. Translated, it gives CASRSGGTEAFF.

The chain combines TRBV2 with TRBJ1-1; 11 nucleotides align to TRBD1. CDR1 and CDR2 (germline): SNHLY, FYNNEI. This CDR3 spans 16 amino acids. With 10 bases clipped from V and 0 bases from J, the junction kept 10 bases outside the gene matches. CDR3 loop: CATPGGQGGVNTEAFF. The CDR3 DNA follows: TGTGCCACCCCCGGGGGACAGGGGGGAGTGAACACTGAAGCTTTCTTT.

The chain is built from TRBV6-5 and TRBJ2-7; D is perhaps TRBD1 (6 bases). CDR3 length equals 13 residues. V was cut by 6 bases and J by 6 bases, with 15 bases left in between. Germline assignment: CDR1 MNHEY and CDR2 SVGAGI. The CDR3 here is CASSDTGWSEQYF. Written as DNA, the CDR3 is TGTGCCAGCAGCGACACAGGGTGGAGCGAGCAGTACTTC.

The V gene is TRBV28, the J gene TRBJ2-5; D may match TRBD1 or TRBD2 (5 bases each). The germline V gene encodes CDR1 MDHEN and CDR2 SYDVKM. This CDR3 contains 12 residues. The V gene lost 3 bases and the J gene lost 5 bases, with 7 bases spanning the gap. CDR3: CASSLGDETQYF. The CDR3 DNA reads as TGTGCCAGCAGTTTGGGGGATGAGACCCAGTACTTC.

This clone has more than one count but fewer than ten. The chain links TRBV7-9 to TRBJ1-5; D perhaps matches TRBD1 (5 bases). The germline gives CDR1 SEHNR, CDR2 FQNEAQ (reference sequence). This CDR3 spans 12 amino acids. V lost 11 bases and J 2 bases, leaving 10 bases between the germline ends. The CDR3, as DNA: TGTGCCGCATGGGGCGGCAATCAGCCCCAGCATTTT. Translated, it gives CAAWGGNQPQHF. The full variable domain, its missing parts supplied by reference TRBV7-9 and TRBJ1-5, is DTGVSQNPRHKITKRGQNVTFRCDPISEHNRLYWYRQTLGQGPEFLTYFQNEAQLEKSRLLSDRFSAERPKGSFSTLEIQRTEQGDSAMYLCAAWGGNQPQHFGDGTRLSIL.

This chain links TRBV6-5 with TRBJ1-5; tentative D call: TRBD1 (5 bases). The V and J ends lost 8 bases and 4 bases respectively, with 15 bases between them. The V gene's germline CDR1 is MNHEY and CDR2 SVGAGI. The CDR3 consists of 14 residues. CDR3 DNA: TGTGCCAGCGGAAAAGGGACGGCAAATCAGCCCCAGCATTTT. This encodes CASGKGTANQPQHF.

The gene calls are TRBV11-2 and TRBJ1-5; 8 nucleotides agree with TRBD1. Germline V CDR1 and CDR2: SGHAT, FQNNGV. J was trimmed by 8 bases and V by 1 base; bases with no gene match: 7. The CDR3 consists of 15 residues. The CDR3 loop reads CASSLGDRGGEPQHF. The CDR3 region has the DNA TGTGCCAGCAGCTTAGGAGACAGGGGAGGGGAGCCCCAGCATTTT.

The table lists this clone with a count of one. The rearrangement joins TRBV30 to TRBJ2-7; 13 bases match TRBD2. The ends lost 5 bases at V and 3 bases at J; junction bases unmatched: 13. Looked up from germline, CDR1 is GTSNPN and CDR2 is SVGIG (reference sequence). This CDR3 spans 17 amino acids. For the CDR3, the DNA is TGTGCCTGGGCCTCGGGACTAGCGGGAAGTTTCTTCTACGAGCAGTACTTC. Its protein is CAWASGLAGSFFYEQYF.

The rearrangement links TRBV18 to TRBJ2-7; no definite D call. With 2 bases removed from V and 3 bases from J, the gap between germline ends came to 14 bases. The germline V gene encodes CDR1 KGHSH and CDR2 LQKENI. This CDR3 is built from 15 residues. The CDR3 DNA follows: TGTGCCAGCTCACCAGCGGCAGCCAGGTTCTACGAGCAGTACTTC. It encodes CASSPAAARFYEQYF.

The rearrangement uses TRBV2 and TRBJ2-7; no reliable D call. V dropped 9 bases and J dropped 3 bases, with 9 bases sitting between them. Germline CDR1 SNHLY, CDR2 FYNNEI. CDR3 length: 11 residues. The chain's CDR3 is CASTDNYEQYF. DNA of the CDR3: TGTGCCAGTACAGACAACTACGAGCAGTACTTC.

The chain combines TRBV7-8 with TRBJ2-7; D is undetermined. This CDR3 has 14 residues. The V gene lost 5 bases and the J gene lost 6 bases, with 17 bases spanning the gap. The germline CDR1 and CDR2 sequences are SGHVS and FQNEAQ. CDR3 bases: TGTGCCAGCAGCCCGCCGATGCCACCAGGCGAGCAGTACTTC. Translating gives CASSPPMPPGEQYF.

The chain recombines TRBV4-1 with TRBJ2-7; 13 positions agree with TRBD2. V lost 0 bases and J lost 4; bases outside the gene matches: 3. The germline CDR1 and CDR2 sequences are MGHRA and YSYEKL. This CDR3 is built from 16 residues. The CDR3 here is CASSQDVGLAGYEQYF. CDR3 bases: TGCGCCAGCAGCCAAGATGTGGGACTAGCGGGATACGAGCAGTACTTC.

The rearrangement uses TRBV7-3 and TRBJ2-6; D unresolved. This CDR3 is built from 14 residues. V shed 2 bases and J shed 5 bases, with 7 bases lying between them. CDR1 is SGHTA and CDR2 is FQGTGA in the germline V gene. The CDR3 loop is CASSLVLRANVLTF. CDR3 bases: TGTGCCAGCAGCTTAGTTCTACGGGCCAACGTCCTGACTTTC.

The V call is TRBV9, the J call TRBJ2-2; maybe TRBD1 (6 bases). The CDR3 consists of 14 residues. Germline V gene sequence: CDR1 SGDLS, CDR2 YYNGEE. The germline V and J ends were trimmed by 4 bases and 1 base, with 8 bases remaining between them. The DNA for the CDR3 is TGTGCCAGCAGCCCGGGACAGAACACCGGGGAGCTGTTTTTT. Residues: CASSPGQNTGELFF.

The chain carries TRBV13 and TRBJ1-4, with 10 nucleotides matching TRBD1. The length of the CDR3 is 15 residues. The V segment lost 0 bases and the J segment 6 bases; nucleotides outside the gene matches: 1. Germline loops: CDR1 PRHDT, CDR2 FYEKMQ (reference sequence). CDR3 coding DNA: TGTGCCAGCAGCTTAGGGGGACAGGGGCATGAAAAACTGTTTTTT. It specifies CASSLGGQGHEKLFF.

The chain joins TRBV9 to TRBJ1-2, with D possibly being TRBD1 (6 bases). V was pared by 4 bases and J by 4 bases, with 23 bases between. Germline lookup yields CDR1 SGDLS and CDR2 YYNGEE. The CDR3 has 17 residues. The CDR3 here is CASSSSPFGGQFYGYTF. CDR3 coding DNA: TGTGCCAGCAGCTCTTCACCGTTCGGGGGGCAATTCTATGGCTACACCTTC.